The entry that follows covers one T cell receptor beta chain sequence. Its specificity is not known. While unrecorded immune exposures were likely, the donors were nominally healthy when sampled. The entry originates in a study of cytomegalovirus exposure and HLA in healthy donors. Points from the study as a whole: Among TCR beta chains of equal frequency, HLA-associated ones were more clonally expanded in a later analysis. Some segments of the V type, notably TRBV6-2 and TRBV6-3, were excluded as indistinguishable.

Losses at the gene ends were 2 bases for V and 3 bases for J; bases not matched to a gene: 4. Per the germline V gene, CDR1 is MNHNS and CDR2 is SASEGT. The CDR3 sequence is 14 residues long. The PCR was carried out with 60 Vbeta primers and 13 Jbeta primers. The method was immunoSEQ multiplex PCR; TCRdb's version includes in-frame clones alone and lacks a portion of them. The sample lists about 230,000 clones, around 80% occurring once. The clonotype comes from a boy younger than 18 in good health and CMV-seronegative. The chain recombines TRBV6-1 with TRBJ2-7, with 7 bases aligning to TRBD2. The sequenced sample was PBMCs. CDR3 in DNA: TGTGCCAGCAGTGAAAGGCTAGCGGACTACGAGCAGTACTTC. It codes for CASSERLADYEQYF.